The 10 T cell receptor beta chains listed next were all sequenced from one sample in a study of Graves' ophthalmopathy and Graves' hyperthyroidism. RNA transcripts provided the template for amplifying TCR beta CDR3 regions. First-round RT-PCR with HTBI primers preceded a second-round multiplex PCR. TCRdb reprocessed the multiplex PCR reads via MiXCR and lists one record per CDR3 protein. This sample yields roughly 700,000 distinct CDR3 sequences, of which roughly two fifths are seen a single time; 44% belongs to the top ten. The sequenced sample consisted of peripheral blood. These receptors all come from an adult man with Graves' ophthalmopathy.

The chain couples TRBV20-1 to TRBJ2-7; 12 bases align to TRBD2. This CDR3 region has 14 residues. From germline, CDR1 is DFQATT and CDR2 SNEGSKA (reference sequence). The V segment lost 6 bases and the J segment 2 bases; nucleotides outside the gene matches: 5. DNA for the CDR3: TGCAGTGCAGGACTAGCGGGGCCTACCTACGAGCAGTACTTC. Its translation: CSAGLAGPTYEQYF.

This chain joins TRBV2 and TRBJ2-5; D call uncertain. The length of the CDR3 is 17 residues. Trimming took off 6 bases at V and 0 bases at J, with 20 bases between the two ends. CDR1 is SNHLY, CDR2 FYNNEI, per germline. Here the CDR3 reads CASRGRDKQKYQETQYF. The CDR3 DNA reads as TGTGCCAGCAGAGGCCGAGACAAACAGAAGTACCAAGAGACCCAGTACTTC.

The V gene is TRBV25-1, the J gene TRBJ1-2; no firm D call. With 8 bases removed from V and 2 bases from J, the gap between germline ends came to 15 bases. CDR1 MGHDK and CDR2 SYGVNS come from the germline V gene. The CDR3 has 14 amino acids. In nucleotides, the CDR3 is TGTGCCAGCTCACTCGACCTGAACAACTATGGCTACACCTTC. Its protein is CASSLDLNNYGYTF.

This clonotype was picked up a small number of times. The chain uses TRBV10-3 and TRBJ2-5, with D perhaps being TRBD1 or TRBD2 (5 bases each). Germline lookup yields CDR1 ENHRY and CDR2 SYGVKD. CDR3 length: 15 residues. Trimming left V 10 bases short and J 3 bases short, with 21 bases between. The CDR3: CATDRDLVREETQYF. The CDR3 coding sequence is TGTGCCACCGACCGGGACCTAGTAAGGGAAGAGACCCAGTACTTC.

This clonotype was detected only a few times. V is TRBV7-6 and J is TRBJ2-2, with D perhaps TRBD2 (5 bases). This CDR3 is built from 14 residues. CDR1 and CDR2 from the germline V gene are SGHVS and FNYEAQ. Trimming removed 5 bases from V and 5 bases from J, with 12 bases in between. This CDR3 reads CASSPQSGTGELFF. In DNA form, the CDR3 reads TGTGCCAGCAGCCCCCAGTCGGGGACCGGGGAGCTGTTTTTT.

The chain couples TRBV7-3 to TRBJ1-2, with a possible D match to TRBD1 (6 bases). Germline V gives CDR1 SGHTA, CDR2 FQGTGA. Trimming removed 6 bases at V and 5 bases at J, with 22 bases between. The CDR3 length is 16 residues. The CDR3 protein is CASSRPGGGDGYGYTF. The CDR3 region has the DNA TGTGCCAGCAGTCGCCCGGGAGGGGGAGATGGTTATGGCTACACCTTC.

This clonotype was detected ten times or more. The V gene is TRBV15, the J gene TRBJ1-5; D not resolved. Trimming removed 3 bases from V and 4 bases from J, with 13 bases in between. Germline V lookup: CDR1 LNHNV, CDR2 YYDKDF (reference sequence). The CDR3 contains 15 residues. CDR3 region: CATSSRGIQNQPQHF. In DNA, the CDR3 is TGTGCCACCAGCAGCCGAGGGATCCAAAATCAGCCCCAGCATTTT.

This clonotype was seen repeatedly, ten times or more. V usage is TRBV10-3 and J usage is TRBJ2-5; D not certain. This CDR3 is built from 12 residues. Germline CDR1 ENHRY, CDR2 SYGVKD. Trimming stripped 2 bases from V and 5 bases from J, with 6 bases between. CDR3 in DNA: TGTGCCATCAGTGAGCCCATGGAGACCCAGTACTTC. Translated, it gives CAISEPMETQYF.

Points on this clonotype: One end of the junction varies from germline; a read error may be responsible. The V call is TRBV5-1, the J call TRBJ2-5; unclear D gene. The germline V gene has CDR1 SGHRS and CDR2 YFSETQ. The CDR3 spans 14 residues. The CDR3 is CASSSGRIQEAQYF. CDR3 DNA: TGCGCCAGCAGCTCCGGACGGATCCAAGAGGCCCAGTACTTC.

This clonotype was seen repeatedly, ten times or more. The J gene is TRBJ1-2, the V gene TRBV24-1, with D hard to call. The CDR3 is 14 amino acids. V was shortened by 1 base and J by 1 base, with 6 bases between the two germline ends. The germline CDR1 and CDR2 sequences are KGHDR and SFDVKD. The CDR3 sequence: CATSDLGNNYGYTF. The CDR3 region has the DNA TGTGCCACCAGTGATTTAGGGAATAACTATGGCTACACCTTC.